The entry that follows covers one T cell receptor (beta chain) sequence. Antigen specificity is unknown. The sample belongs to a study of glioma-infiltrating T cells. The study's findings and limits: Gliomas, especially low-grade, showed above-expected tissue-blood divergence; non-neoplastic patients showed below. Very few CDR3 sequences were shared between tissue and blood.

TCR alpha and beta CDR3 regions were amplified from RNA using iRepertoire nested multiplex PCR. One-step reverse transcription and amplification started from around 100-400 ng of tissue mRNA or PBMC total RNA. TCRdb reprocessed the multiplex PCR reads via MiXCR and lists one record per CDR3 protein. The repertoire has about 130,000 distinct CDR3 sequences, approximately 26% of them found once; the top ten carry under 35%. The receptor was isolated from a human donor with low-grade glioma or glioblastoma, undergoing nonglioma brain surgery, or in good health (not recorded which). The sample consisted of glioma tissue, nonneoplastic brain tissue, or PBMCs (not recorded which).

CDR3 residues: CSVGGSSYNEQFF. In DNA form, the CDR3 reads TGCAGCGTTGGGGGAAGCTCCTACAATGAGCAGTTCTTC. V gene TRBV29-1 combines with J gene TRBJ2-1; D gene unclear. There are 13 residues in the CDR3. Germline V CDR1 and CDR2: SQVTM, ANQGSEA. V dropped 4 bases and J dropped 0 bases, with 7 bases sitting between them.